The present entry profiles one TCR beta chain with its context. Its antigen is still unknown. The germline gives CDR1 MNHNS, CDR2 SASEGT. The CDR3 totals 13 residues. V dropped 6 bases and J dropped 6 bases, with 14 bases sitting between them. The data were taken from a study of cytomegalovirus exposure and HLA in healthy donors. At the level of the study: Genotyping showed roughly 81% of 300 to 450 donors falling in the Caucasian-associated ancestry cluster. General observations from the study: Later on, analysis showed that most CMV-associated TCR beta chains appeared to be HLA-restricted.

At sampling all donors were nominally healthy, likely with unrecorded immune exposures. The primer mix had 60 Vbeta and 13 Jbeta primers. In the original workflow: Around 80 million unique TCR beta chains, about 11 million of them shared, were counted by a later analysis. Data came from immunoSEQ multiplex PCR; TCRdb stores just in-frame clones and leaves some out. V, J and clone size were drawn from that table, and D and trimming were deduced from the DNA. Of tens of thousands of clones in the sample, around 10% were seen once. The material sequenced was PBMCs. The chain uses TRBV6-1 and TRBJ1-1; no definite D call. The sequence derives from a man aged 60 to 69 in good health and CMV-seropositive. In nucleotides, the CDR3 is TGTGCCAGCAGGCTAGGAGGGCAGCCTGAAGCTTTCTTT. This gives the protein CASRLGGQPEAFF.